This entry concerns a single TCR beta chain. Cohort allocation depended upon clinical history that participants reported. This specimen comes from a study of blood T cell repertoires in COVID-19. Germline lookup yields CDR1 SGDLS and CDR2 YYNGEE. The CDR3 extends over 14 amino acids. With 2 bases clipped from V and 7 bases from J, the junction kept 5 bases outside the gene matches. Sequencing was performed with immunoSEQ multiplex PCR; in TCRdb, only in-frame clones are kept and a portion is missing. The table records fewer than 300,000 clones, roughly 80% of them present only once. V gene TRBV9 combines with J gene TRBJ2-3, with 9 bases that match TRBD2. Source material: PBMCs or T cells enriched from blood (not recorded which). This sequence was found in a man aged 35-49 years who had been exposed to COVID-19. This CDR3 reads CASSVGTSQYTQYF. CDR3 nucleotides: TGTGCCAGCAGCGTGGGGACTAGCCAATATACGCAGTATTTT.